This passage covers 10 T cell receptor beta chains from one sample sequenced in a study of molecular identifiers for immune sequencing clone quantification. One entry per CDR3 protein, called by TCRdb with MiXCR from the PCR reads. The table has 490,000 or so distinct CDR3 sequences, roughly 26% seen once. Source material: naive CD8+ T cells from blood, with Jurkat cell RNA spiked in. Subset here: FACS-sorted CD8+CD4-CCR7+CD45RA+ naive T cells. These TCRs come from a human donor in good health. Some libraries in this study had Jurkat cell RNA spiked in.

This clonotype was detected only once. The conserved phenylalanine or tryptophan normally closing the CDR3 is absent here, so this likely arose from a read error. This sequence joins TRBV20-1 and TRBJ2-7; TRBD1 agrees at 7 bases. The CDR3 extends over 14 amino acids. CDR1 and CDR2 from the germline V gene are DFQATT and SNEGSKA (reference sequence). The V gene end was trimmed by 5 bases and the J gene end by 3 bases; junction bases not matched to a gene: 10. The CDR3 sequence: CSAGTVNRYYEQYY. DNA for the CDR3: TGCAGTGCTGGGACAGTGAATAGGTACTACGAGCAGTACTAC.

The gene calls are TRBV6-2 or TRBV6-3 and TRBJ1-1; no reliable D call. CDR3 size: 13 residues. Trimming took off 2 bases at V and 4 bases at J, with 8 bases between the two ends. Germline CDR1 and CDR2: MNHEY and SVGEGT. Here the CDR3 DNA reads TGTGCCAGCAGTTACGTGGGTGGCACTGAAGCTTTCTTT. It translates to CASSYVGGTEAFF.

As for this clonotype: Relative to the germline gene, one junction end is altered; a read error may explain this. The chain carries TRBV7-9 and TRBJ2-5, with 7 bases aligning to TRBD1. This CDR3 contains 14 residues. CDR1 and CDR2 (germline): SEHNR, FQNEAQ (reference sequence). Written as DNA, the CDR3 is TGTGCCAGCAGCCTAACGACAGGGAAAGAGCCCCAGTACTTC. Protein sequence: CASSLTTGKEPQYF.

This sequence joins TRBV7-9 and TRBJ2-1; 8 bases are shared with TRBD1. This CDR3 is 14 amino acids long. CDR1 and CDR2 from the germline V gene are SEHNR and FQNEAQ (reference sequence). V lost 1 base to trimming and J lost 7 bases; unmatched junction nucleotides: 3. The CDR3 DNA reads TGTGCCAGCAGCTTAGGACAGGGGAATAATGAGCAGTTCTTC. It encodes CASSLGQGNNEQFF.

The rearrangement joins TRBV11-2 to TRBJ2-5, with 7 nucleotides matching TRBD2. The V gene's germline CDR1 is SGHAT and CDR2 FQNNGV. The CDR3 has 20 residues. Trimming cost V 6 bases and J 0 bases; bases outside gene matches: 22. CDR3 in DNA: TGTGCCAGCAGTTTCCCATCTGAGGAAGAAGCGGGGAAGTACCAAGAGACCCAGTACTTC. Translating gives CASSFPSEEEAGKYQETQYF.

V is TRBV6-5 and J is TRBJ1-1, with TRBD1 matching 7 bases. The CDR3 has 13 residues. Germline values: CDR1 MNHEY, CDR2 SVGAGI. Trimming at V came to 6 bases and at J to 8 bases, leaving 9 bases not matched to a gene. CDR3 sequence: CASSRFGTAEAFF. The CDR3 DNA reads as TGTGCCAGCAGCCGTTTTGGGACAGCGGAAGCTTTCTTT.

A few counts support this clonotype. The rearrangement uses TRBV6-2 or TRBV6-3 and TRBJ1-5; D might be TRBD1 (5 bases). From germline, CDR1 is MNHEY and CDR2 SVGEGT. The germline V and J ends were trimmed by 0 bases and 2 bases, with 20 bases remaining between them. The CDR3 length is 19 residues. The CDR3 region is CASSYSMGSRGRGNQPQHF. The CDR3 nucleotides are TGTGCCAGCAGTTACTCGATGGGGTCGCGGGGCAGGGGCAATCAGCCCCAGCATTTT.

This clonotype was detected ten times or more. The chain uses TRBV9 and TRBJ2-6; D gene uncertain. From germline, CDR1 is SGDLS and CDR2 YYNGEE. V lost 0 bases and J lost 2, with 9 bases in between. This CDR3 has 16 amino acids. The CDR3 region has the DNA TGTGCCAGCAGCGTAGGGTCCGGGCCTGGGGCCAACGTCCTGACTTTC. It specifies CASSVGSGPGANVLTF.

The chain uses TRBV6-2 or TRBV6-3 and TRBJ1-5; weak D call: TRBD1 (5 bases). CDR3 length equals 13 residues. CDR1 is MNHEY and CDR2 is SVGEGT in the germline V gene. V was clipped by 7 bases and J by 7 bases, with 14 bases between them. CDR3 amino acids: CASTAGLGQPQHF. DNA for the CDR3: TGTGCCAGCACGGCAGGGTTAGGGCAGCCCCAGCATTTT.

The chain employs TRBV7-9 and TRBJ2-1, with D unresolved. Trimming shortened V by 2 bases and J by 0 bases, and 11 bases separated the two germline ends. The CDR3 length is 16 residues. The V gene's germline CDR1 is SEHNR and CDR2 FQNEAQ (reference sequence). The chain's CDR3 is CASSLLRVSSYNEQFF. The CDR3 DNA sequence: TGTGCCAGCAGCTTATTACGGGTTAGCTCCTACAATGAGCAGTTCTTC.